This TCR beta chain was sequenced in a study of blood T cell repertoires in COVID-19. Study-wide context: PBMCs, B-cell-depleted T cells, or T cells provided the cDNA or gDNA that made up the material.

The CDR3 is made up of 14 amino acids. Between the trimmed V and J ends, which lost 2 bases and 4 bases, there was a span of 11 bases. Looked up from germline, CDR1 is LNHNV and CDR2 is YYDKDF (reference sequence). Sequencing was performed with immunoSEQ multiplex PCR; in TCRdb, only in-frame clones are kept and a portion is missing. The sample comprises 190,000 or so clones, less than 85% of which are singletons, and 15% to 20% rests with the top ten. Study members were between roughly 18 and 100 years old and lived in some 26 US regions. Participants' own reports of clinical history determined their cohort assignment.

The chain employs TRBV15 and TRBJ1-2, with D hard to call. The receptor was isolated from a man aged 35-49 years who had recovered from COVID-19. Sample: PBMCs or T cells enriched from blood (not recorded which). This CDR3 reads CATSRSGKPYGYTF. CDR3 sequence (DNA): TGTGCCACCAGCAGATCAGGCAAGCCCTATGGCTACACCTTC.